Sequencing of this T cell receptor (beta chain) was carried out in a study of blood T cell repertoires in COVID-19. About the research overall: Nucleic acid was either cDNA or gDNA, and it came from T cells, B-cell-depleted T cells, or PBMCs.

Method: immunoSEQ multiplex PCR; TCRdb's copy keeps in-frame clones and lacks some. The profile covers fewer than 500,000 clones, with nearly 90% appearing a single time and roughly 1.8% taken by the ten largest. This CDR3 comprises 12 residues. V gave up 8 bases and J gave up 7 bases, with 12 bases separating them. In germline, CDR1 is MDHEN, CDR2 SYDVKM. The source is a woman aged 18-30 years with acute COVID-19. Sample: PBMCs or T cells enriched from blood (not recorded which). V is TRBV28 and J is TRBJ2-1, with D perhaps matching TRBD1 (6 bases). In DNA form, the CDR3 reads TGTGCCAGCTGCTCAGGGGTGAATGAGCAGTTCTTC. Protein sequence: CASCSGVNEQFF.